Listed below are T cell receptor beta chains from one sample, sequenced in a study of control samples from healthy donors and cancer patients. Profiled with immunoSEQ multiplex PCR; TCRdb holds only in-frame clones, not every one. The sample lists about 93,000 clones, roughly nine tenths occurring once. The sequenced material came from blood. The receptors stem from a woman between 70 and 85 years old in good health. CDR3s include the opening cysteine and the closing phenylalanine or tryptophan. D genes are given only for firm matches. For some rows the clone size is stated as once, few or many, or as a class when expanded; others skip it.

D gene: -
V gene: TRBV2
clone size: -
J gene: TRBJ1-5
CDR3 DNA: TGTGCCAGCAGGCAACGACAGCGTAGCAATCAGCCCCAGCATTTT
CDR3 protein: CASRQRQRSNQPQHF

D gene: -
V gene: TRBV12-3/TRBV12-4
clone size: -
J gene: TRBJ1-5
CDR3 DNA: TGTGCCAGCAGTTTGGGCGTGGAGCCCCAGCATTTT
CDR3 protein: CASSLGVEPQHF

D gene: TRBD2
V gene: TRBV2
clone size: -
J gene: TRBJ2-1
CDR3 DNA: TGTGCCAGCAGGGCGGGAGGAGACAATGAGCAGTTCTTC
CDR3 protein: CASRAGGDNEQFF

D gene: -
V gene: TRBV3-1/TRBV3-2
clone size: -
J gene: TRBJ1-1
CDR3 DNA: TGTGCCAGCGGGCGCCGGGACACTGAAGCTTTCTTT
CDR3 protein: CASGRRDTEAFF

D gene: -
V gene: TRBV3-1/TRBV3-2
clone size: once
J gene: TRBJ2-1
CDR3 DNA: TGTGCCAGCAGCCAGGGTCAGGGTGGTGAGCAGTTCTTC
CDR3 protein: CASSQGQGGEQFF

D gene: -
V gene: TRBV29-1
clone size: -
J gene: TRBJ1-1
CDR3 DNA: TGCAGCGCTGGGCCCAAAATGGGCACTGAAGCTTTCTTT
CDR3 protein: CSAGPKMGTEAFF

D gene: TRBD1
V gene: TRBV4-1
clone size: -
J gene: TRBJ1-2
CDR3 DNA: TGCGCCAGCAGCCGCCCGGGACAGGGGGCGAGAGGCTACACCTTC
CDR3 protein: CASSRPGQGARGYTF

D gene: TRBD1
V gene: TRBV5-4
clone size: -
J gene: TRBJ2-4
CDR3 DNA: TGTGCCAGCAGCTCACCGACAGGGGCCAAAAACATTCAGTACTTC
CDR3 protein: CASSSPTGAKNIQYF

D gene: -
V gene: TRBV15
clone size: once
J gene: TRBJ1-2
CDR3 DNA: TGTGCCACCAGCAGGGGGGGCGCCACAGGTTCTTATGGCTACACCTTC
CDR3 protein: CATSRGGATGSYGYTF

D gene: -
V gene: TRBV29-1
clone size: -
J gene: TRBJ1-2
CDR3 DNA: TGCAGCGTTGAAGGGGAGGGGGATGGCTACACCTTC
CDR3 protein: CSVEGEGDGYTF

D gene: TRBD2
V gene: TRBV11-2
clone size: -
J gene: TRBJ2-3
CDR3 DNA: TGTGCCAGCAGCTTCGGGACTAACACAGATACGCAGTATTTT
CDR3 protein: CASSFGTNTDTQYF

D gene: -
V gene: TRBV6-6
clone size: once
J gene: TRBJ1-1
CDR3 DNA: TGTGCCAGCAGATTACCGGGTCAGGGGAACACTGAAGCTTTCTTT
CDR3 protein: CASRLPGQGNTEAFF

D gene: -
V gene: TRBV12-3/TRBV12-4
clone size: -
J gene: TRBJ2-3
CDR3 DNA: TGTGCCAGCAGCCCGGTAATCGGAGATACGCAGTATTTT
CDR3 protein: CASSPVIGDTQYF

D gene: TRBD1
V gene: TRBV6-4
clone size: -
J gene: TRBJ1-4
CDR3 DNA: TGTGCCAGCAGCCCGGGACAGGGGAGTGAAAAACTGTTTTTT
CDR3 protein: CASSPGQGSEKLFF

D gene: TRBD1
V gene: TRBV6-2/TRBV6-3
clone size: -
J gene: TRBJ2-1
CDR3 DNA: TGTGCCAGCAGTTCACGGGACAGCCTCGCTAATGAGCAGTTCTTC
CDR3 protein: CASSSRDSLANEQFF

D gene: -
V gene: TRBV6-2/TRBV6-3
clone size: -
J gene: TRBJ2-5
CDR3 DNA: TGTGCCAGCAGTTACGAGGGTGGAGAGACCCAGTACTTC
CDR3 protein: CASSYEGGETQYF

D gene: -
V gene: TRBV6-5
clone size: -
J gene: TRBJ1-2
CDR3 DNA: TGTGCCAGCAACCCAACAACAGGGATGAGAGGCTACACCTTC
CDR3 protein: CASNPTTGMRGYTF

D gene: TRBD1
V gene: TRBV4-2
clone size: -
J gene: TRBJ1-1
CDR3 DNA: TGTGCCAGCAGCCAGCGGGACAGAGGAATGAACACTGAAGCTTTCTTT
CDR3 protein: CASSQRDRGMNTEAFF

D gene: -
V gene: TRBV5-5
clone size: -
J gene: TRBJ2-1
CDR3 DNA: TGTGCCAGCAGCGGGGACTCGTACAATGAGCAGTTCTTC
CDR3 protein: CASSGDSYNEQFF

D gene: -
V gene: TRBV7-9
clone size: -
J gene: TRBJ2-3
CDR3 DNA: TGTGCCAGCAGCCCAAGCGCCGGCTTACAGGGCCAGGGTACGCAGTATTTT
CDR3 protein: CASSPSAGLQGQGTQYF

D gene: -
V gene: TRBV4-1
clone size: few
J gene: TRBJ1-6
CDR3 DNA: TGCGCCAGCAGCCGCTTTTGGCCAGTGAATTCACCCCTCCACTTT
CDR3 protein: CASSRFWPVNSPLHF

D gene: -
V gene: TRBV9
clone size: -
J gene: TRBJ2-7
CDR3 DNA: TGTGCCAGCAGCGTAGCTACCGGGCCACACGAGCAGTACTTC
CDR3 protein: CASSVATGPHEQYF

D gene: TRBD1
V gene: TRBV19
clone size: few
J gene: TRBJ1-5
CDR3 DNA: TGTGCCAGTGGACAGGGACCGAATCAGCCCCAGCATTTT
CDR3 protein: CASGQGPNQPQHF

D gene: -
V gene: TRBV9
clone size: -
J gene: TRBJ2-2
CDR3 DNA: TGTGCCAGCAGCGTAATGCTGGGAACGAACACCGGGGAGCTGTTTTTT
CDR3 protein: CASSVMLGTNTGELFF

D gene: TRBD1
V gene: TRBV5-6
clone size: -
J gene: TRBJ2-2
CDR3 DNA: TGTGCCAGCAGCTCCCCCGGGACAGGGGGGTTTTTCCGGGAGCTGTTTTTT
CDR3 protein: CASSSPGTGGFFRELFF

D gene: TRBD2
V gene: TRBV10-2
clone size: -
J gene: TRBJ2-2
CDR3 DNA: TGCGCCAGCAGTGAGGGGAGGGTTGTTGGGGAGCTGTTTTTT
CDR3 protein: CASSEGRVVGELFF

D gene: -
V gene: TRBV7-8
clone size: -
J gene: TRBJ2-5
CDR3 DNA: TGTGCCAGCAGCTTAGAACGCGCGGGGCTTTTAGAGACCCAGTACTTC
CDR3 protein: CASSLERAGLLETQYF

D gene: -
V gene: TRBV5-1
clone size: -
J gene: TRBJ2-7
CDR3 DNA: TGCGCCAGCAGCTTGGGGACGGCGAGCTCCTACGAGCAGTACTTC
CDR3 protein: CASSLGTASSYEQYF

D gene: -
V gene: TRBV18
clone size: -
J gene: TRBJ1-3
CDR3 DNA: TGTGCCAGCTCGGCGAAGACCTCTGGAAACACCATATATTTT
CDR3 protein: CASSAKTSGNTIYF

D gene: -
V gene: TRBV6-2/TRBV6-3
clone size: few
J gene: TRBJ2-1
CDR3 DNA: TGTGCCAGCAGTTACTCCCCTACTACTCCCTCAGGCAATGAGCAGTTCTTC
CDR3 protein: CASSYSPTTPSGNEQFF

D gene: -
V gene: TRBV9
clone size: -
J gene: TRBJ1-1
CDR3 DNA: TGTGCCAGCAGCCCCCGAGGGGGGCCGAACACTGAAGCTTTCTTT
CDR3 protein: CASSPRGGPNTEAFF

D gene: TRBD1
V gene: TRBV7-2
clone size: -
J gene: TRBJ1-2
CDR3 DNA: TGTGCCAGCAGCTTAGCCCGGACAGGGGGCGGCTATGGCTACACCTTC
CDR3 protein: CASSLARTGGGYGYTF

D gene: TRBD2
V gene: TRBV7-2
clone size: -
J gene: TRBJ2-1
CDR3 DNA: TGTGCCAGCAGCTTAACGGGGGGGACCTACAATGAGCAGTTCTTC
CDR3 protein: CASSLTGGTYNEQFF

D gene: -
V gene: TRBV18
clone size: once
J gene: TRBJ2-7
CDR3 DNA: TGTGCCAGCTCACCACGAACAGATTACGAGCAGTACTTC
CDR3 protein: CASSPRTDYEQYF

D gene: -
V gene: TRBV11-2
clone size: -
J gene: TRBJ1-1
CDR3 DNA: TGTGCCAGCAGCCCCCACCAGGCTGGCCTTGAAGCTTTCTTT
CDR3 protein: CASSPHQAGLEAFF

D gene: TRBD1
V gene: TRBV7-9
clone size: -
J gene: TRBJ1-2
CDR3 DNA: TGTGCCAGCAGCCGGGACAGGGATGGTGGCTACACCTTC
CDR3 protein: CASSRDRDGGYTF

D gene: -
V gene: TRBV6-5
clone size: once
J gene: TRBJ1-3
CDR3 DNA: TGTGCCAGCAGTCTCTCACCGCGCTCTGGAAACACCATATATTTT
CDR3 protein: CASSLSPRSGNTIYF

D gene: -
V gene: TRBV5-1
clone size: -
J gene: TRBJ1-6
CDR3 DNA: TGCGCCAGCAGCTTGGAGGGGGTACATAATTCACCCCTCCACTTT
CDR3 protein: CASSLEGVHNSPLHF

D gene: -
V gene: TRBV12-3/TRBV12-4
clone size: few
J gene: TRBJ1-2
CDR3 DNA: TGTGCCAGCAGCGAGTGGAGGCTTGGCTACACCTTC
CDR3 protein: CASSEWRLGYTF

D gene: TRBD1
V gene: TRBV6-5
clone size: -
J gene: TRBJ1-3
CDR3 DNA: TGTGCCAGCAGGATGACAGGGGATCGAGGAAACACCATATATTTT
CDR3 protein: CASRMTGDRGNTIYF